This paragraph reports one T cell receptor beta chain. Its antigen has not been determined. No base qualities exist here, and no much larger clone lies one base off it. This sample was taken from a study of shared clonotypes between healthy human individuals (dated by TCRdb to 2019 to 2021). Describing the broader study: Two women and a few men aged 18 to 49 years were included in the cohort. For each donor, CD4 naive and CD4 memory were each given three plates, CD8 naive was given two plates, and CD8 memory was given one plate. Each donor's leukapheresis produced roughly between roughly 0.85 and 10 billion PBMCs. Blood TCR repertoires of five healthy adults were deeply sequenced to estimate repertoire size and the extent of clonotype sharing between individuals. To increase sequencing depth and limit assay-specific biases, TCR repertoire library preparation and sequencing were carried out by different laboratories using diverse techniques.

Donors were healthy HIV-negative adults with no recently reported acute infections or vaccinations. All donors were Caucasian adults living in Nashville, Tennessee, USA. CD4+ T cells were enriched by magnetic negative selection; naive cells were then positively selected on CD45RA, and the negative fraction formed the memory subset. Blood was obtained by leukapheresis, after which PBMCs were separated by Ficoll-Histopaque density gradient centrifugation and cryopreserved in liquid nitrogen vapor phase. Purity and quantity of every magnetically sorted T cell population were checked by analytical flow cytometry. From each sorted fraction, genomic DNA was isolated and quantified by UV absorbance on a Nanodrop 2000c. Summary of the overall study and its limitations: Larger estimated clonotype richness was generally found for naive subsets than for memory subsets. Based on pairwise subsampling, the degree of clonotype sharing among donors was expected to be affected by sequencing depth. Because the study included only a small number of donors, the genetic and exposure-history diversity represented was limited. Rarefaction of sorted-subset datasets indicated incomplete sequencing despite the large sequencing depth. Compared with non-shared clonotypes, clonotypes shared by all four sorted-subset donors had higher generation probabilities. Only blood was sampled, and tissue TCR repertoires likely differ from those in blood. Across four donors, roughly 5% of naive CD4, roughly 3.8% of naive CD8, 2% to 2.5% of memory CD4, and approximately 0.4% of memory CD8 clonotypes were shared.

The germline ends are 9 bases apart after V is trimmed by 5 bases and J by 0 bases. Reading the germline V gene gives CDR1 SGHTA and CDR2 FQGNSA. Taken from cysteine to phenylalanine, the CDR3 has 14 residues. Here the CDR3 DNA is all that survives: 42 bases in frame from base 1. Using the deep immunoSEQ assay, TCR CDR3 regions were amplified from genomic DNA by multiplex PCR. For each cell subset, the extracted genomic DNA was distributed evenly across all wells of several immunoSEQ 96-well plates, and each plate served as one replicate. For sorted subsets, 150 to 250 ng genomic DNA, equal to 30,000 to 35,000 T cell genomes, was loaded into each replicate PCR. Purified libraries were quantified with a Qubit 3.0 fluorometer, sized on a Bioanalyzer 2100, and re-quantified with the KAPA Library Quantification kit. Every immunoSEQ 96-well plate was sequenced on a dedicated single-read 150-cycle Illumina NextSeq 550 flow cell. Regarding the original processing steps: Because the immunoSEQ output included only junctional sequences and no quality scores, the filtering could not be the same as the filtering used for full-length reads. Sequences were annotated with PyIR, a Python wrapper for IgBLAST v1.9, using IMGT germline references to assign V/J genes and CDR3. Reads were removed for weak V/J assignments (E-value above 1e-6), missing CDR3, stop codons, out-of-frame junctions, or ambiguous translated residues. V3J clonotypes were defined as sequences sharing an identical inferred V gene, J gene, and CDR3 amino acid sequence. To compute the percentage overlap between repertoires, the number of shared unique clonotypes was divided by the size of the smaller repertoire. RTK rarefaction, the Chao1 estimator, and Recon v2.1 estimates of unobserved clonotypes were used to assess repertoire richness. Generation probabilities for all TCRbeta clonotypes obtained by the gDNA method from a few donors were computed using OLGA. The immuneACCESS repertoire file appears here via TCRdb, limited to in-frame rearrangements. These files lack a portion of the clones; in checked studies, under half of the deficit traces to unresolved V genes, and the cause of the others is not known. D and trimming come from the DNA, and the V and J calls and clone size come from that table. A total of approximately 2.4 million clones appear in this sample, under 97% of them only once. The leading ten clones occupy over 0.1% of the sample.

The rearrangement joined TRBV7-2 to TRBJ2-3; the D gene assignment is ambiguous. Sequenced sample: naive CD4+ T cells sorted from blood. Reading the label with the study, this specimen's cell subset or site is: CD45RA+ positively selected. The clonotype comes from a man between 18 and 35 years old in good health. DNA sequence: TGTGCCAGCAGCCGCCGACGGAGCACAGATACGCAGTATTTT. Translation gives CASSRRRSTDTQYF.